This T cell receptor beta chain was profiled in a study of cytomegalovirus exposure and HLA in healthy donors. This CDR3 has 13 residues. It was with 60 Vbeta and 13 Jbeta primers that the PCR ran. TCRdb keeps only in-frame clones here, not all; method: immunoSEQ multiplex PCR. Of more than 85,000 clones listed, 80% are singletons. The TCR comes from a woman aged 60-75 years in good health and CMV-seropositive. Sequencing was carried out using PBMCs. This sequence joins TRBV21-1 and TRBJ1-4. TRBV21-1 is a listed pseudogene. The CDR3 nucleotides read TGTGCCAGCAGCTCCCGTTCTAATGAAAAACTGTTTTTT. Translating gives CASSSRSNEKLFF.